This T cell receptor beta chain derives from a study of T-cell reconstitution after alpha-beta-depleted transplantation in children. This clonotype has a handful of counts. Antigen unknown. Study-wide results and limits: One year post-transplant, T-cell counts and diversity were largely derived from T cells produced anew. Reportedly, alpha-beta T cells present about two months post-transplant originated from several hundred expanded clones of graft origin. Several patients had high TCRbeta diversity at day 60; it came from surviving recipient T cells and thymic progenitors.

Unique molecular identifiers tagged the TCRbeta library. MiXCR, run by TCRdb on the PCR reads, gives a single entry per CDR3 protein. The repertoire has around 960,000 distinct CDR3 sequences, around 30% of them found once; the top ten carry approximately 30%. Sequenced material: PBMCs, mostly from graft donor cells, taken 360 days after TCRalphabeta/CD19-depleted stem cell transplant. This TCR was sampled from a boy younger than two who had a stem cell transplant for SCID, so the T cells may come from the graft donor.

The CDR3 is CASSLGTGHLSTDTQYF. CDR3 nucleotide sequence: TGTGCCAGCAGCTTAGGGACCGGACACCTTAGCACAGATACGCAGTATTTT. V usage is TRBV13 and J usage is TRBJ2-3; the D gene is possibly TRBD1 (5 bases). The CDR3 sequence is 17 residues long. V lost 0 bases and J 0 bases, leaving 13 bases between the germline ends. Germline CDR1 is PRHDT and CDR2 is FYEKMQ (reference sequence).